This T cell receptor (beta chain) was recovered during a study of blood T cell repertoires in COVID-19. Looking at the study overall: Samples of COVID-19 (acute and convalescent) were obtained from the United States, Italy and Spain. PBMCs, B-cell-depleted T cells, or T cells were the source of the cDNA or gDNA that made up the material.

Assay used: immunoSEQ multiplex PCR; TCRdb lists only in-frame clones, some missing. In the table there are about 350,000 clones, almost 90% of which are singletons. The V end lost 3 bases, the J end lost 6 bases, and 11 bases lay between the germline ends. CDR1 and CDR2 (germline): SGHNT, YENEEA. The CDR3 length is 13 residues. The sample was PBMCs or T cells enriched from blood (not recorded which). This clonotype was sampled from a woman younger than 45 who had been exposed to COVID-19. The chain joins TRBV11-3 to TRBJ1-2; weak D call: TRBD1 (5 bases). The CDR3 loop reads CASSFGRDDGYTF. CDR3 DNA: TGTGCCAGCAGCTTTGGCAGGGATGATGGCTACACCTTC.